This TCR beta chain derives from a study of cytotoxic CD8 clonotypes in ibrutinib-treated CLL. Study-wide points: Contraction or stability on treatment characterized the public clonotypes, which were uncommon.

On this clone: Its antigen is unknown.

Sequenced by immunoSEQ multiplex PCR; TCRdb stores in-frame clones only, minus some. Of some 300,000 clones listed, 80% are singletons. This clonotype originated in a human donor with chronic lymphocytic leukemia. The source material was PBMCs, sampled before ibrutinib treatment.

CDR3 region: CASSLGPGTQPQHF. CDR3 bases: TGTGCCAGCAGCTTGGGGCCGGGGACTCAGCCCCAGCATTTT. This chain connects TRBV5-5 to TRBJ1-5; D may be TRBD1 (5 bases). V lost 0 bases and J lost 6, with 10 bases in between. The length of the CDR3 is 14 residues. The germline CDR1 and CDR2 sequences are SGHKS and YYEKEE (reference sequence).